This passage covers 28 T cell receptor beta chains from one sample sequenced in a study of untreated major depressive disorder. Study-wide points: CD4+ T cells from depressed patients used TRBV05-01 (Vbeta 5.1) more often than controls.

No antigen has been assigned to these receptors. Generated by immunoSEQ multiplex PCR, the TCRdb table keeps only in-frame clones and is missing some. The data show some 25,000 clones, over 80% seen once. Sample: CD4+ T cells from PBMCs. Every receptor here comes from a woman under 40 with major depressive disorder.

This chain joins TRBV28 and TRBJ1-5; 8 nucleotides agree with TRBD1. V gave up 6 bases and J gave up 7 bases; unmatched junction bases: 11. Germline V gives CDR1 MDHEN, CDR2 SYDVKM. This CDR3 is 15 amino acids long. This CDR3 is CASRSQGALGQPQHF. The CDR3 DNA reads TGTGCCAGCAGATCTCAGGGGGCTCTGGGACAGCCCCAGCATTTT.

Only a few counts were recorded for this clone. This chain connects TRBV6-1 to TRBJ2-7, with TRBD1 identical over 9 bases. CDR1 is MNHNS, CDR2 SASEGT, per germline. Trimming removed 7 bases from V and 3 bases from J; junction bases left unmatched: 4. The CDR3 totals 13 residues. The CDR3 nucleotides are TGTGCCAGCATCGTGACAGGGGGCTACGAGCAGTACTTC. This sequence encodes CASIVTGGYEQYF.

Notes on this clone: One end of the junction varies from germline; a read error may be responsible. The genes are TRBV7-8 and TRBJ2-7; TRBD1 agrees at 8 bases. This CDR3 has 13 residues. Germline lookup yields CDR1 SGHVS and CDR2 FQNEAQ. The CDR3 loop is CASSIGVLTGASF. In DNA form, the CDR3 reads TGTGCCAGCAGCATAGGGGTTCTGACAGGGGCCTCCTTC.

This rearrangement joins TRBV7-2 to TRBJ2-7; no clear D. CDR1 is SGHTA and CDR2 is FQGNSA in the germline V gene. CDR3 length: 13 residues. Between the trimmed V and J ends, which lost 0 bases and 5 bases, there was a span of 8 bases. The CDR3 here is CASSLAGLNEQYF. The CDR3 DNA sequence: TGTGCCAGCAGCTTAGCAGGGCTCAACGAGCAGTACTTC.

This chain connects TRBV5-1 to TRBJ1-2; 10 bases are a match to TRBD1. The CDR3 runs 15 residues. CDR1 is SGHRS, CDR2 YFSETQ, per germline. Trimming removed 5 bases from V and 2 bases from J; junction bases left unmatched: 6. The CDR3 DNA reads as TGCGCCAGCAGTTCCGGGACAGGGGTAAACTATGGCTACACCTTC. Encoded protein: CASSSGTGVNYGYTF.

The chain combines TRBV11-2 with TRBJ2-7, with 7 bases aligning to TRBD1. The CDR3 consists of 13 residues. The J segment lost 6 bases and the V segment lost 5 bases, leaving 7 bases of the junction unmatched. Germline values: CDR1 SGHAT, CDR2 FQNNGV. The CDR3 coding sequence is TGTGCCAGCAGCATCCGGGACAGACTCGAGCAGTACTTC. Amino acids: CASSIRDRLEQYF.

The V and J genes are TRBV28 and TRBJ1-2; no firm D call. The CDR3 extends over 13 amino acids. The V end was cut by 6 bases, the J end by 3 bases, with 11 bases between. The germline V gene has CDR1 MDHEN and CDR2 SYDVKM. The CDR3, as DNA: TGTGCCAGCAGGAGAGAGGCAGACTATGGCTACACCTTC. It codes for CASRREADYGYTF.

This chain uses TRBV7-2 with TRBJ2-1, with D possibly being TRBD1 or TRBD2 (5 bases each). The CDR3 is 17 amino acids. Germline CDR1 SGHTA, CDR2 FQGNSA. The V end lost 5 bases, the J end lost 1 base, and 18 bases lay between the germline ends. The CDR3 sequence: CASSERGSQISYNEQFF. The DNA for the CDR3 is TGTGCCAGCAGCGAGAGGGGTTCCCAGATATCCTACAATGAGCAGTTCTTC.

This clone was seen a single time. The J gene is TRBJ2-1, the V gene TRBV28; 9 bases are a match to TRBD2. This CDR3 has 16 residues. CDR1 is MDHEN and CDR2 is SYDVKM in the germline V gene. The trim removed 7 bases at V and 4 bases at J, leaving 11 bases unmatched. DNA for the CDR3: TGTGCCAGCATGAGGAGTAGCGGGAGAGCTTACAATGAGCAGTTCTTC. This translates into CASMRSSGRAYNEQFF.

This clone was observed a handful of times. This rearrangement joins TRBV2 to TRBJ1-1; D uncertain. Germline values: CDR1 SNHLY, CDR2 FYNNEI. The CDR3 runs 13 residues. V was clipped by 3 bases and J by 4 bases, with 9 bases between them. CDR3 region: CASSDQVGTEAFF. The CDR3 DNA is TGTGCCAGCAGTGATCAGGTTGGCACTGAAGCTTTCTTT.

The chain has TRBV7-2 and TRBJ2-7, with TRBD1 identical over 9 bases. V gave up 3 bases and J gave up 6 bases; unmatched junction bases: 6. This CDR3 comprises 14 residues. From germline, CDR1 is SGHTA and CDR2 FQGNSA. DNA of the CDR3: TGTGCCAGCAGCTTGAACAGGGGGCAAGGCGAGCAGTACTTC. Residues: CASSLNRGQGEQYF.

The J gene is TRBJ1-3, the V gene TRBV5-1; D is uncertain. The germline gives CDR1 SGHRS, CDR2 YFSETQ. The CDR3 contains 14 residues. V was shortened by 0 bases and J by 0 bases, with 4 bases between the two germline ends. As DNA, the CDR3 is TGCGCCAGCAGCTTGGACTCCTCTGGAAACACCATATATTTT. Encoded protein: CASSLDSSGNTIYF.

This chain links TRBV5-4 with TRBJ2-7; the D gene is possibly TRBD1 (5 bases). The CDR3 is 13 residues long. Per germline, CDR1 SGHNT and CDR2 YYREEE (reference sequence). The V and J ends lost 1 base and 6 bases respectively, with 11 bases between them. CDR3 sequence reads: CASSLMGLGEQYF. In DNA form, the CDR3 reads TGTGCCAGCAGCTTGATGGGGCTGGGCGAGCAGTACTTC.

The gene calls are TRBV2 and TRBJ1-4; tentative D call: TRBD1 (5 bases). The CDR3 is 16 residues long. The V gene lost 7 bases and the J gene lost 0 bases, with 15 bases spanning the gap. In germline, CDR1 is SNHLY, CDR2 FYNNEI. The CDR3 region is CASIGTRGATNEKLFF. CDR3 bases: TGTGCCAGCATCGGTACGAGGGGTGCAACTAATGAAAAACTGTTTTTT.

This clone was counted a single time. V usage is TRBV28 and J usage is TRBJ2-4; tentatively, D is TRBD1 or TRBD2 (6 bases each). CDR1 and CDR2 from the germline V gene are MDHEN and SYDVKM. Trimming took 6 bases from V and 8 from J, leaving 17 bases between them. This CDR3 is 14 amino acids long. CDR3 DNA: TGTGCCAGCAGCACTACAGGGACGGGGGACATTCAGTACTTC. Translated, it gives CASSTTGTGDIQYF.

This clone was detected a few times. The rearrangement joins TRBV4-2 to TRBJ1-2; tentative D call: TRBD1 (5 bases). The germline CDR1 and CDR2 sequences are LGHNA and YNFKEQ. The ends were cut back, 4 bases at V and 10 bases at J, with 13 bases in the middle. CDR3 length equals 12 residues. The CDR3 reads CASSLQSGAYTF. CDR3 bases: TGTGCCAGCAGCCTTCAGTCCGGGGCCTACACCTTC.

J is TRBJ1-5 and V is TRBV7-6; D is perhaps TRBD1 (5 bases). Germline assignment: CDR1 SGHVS and CDR2 FNYEAQ. With 1 base removed from V and 3 bases from J, the gap between germline ends came to 13 bases. This CDR3 is 16 amino acids long. This chain's CDR3 is CASSLGAGRANQPQHF. The CDR3 coding sequence is TGTGCCAGCAGCTTAGGTGCAGGGAGGGCCAATCAGCCCCAGCATTTT.

The genes are TRBV4-2 and TRBJ2-2, with 13 bases fitting TRBD2. The J segment lost 11 bases and the V segment lost 0 bases, leaving 3 bases of the junction unmatched. The CDR3 spans 15 residues. In germline, CDR1 is LGHNA, CDR2 YNFKEQ. The CDR3 is CASSQDWTSGGELFF. CDR3 in DNA: TGTGCCAGCAGCCAAGATTGGACTAGCGGGGGCGAGCTGTTTTTT.

The rearrangement links TRBV28 to TRBJ2-7; D not resolved. The CDR3 loop spans 13 amino acids. Germline V gene data show CDR1 as MDHEN and CDR2 as SYDVKM. Trimming removed 8 bases from V and 4 bases from J, with 15 bases in between. The CDR3 DNA follows: TGTGCCAGCTTCGGCGTCTCTGGGTACGAGCAGTACTTC. This codes for CASFGVSGYEQYF.

The chain recombines TRBV28 with TRBJ1-4; 8 nucleotides align to TRBD1. CDR1 and CDR2 from the germline V gene are MDHEN and SYDVKM. CDR3 length: 11 amino acids. V gave up 6 bases and J gave up 15 bases; unmatched junction bases: 6. The DNA of the CDR3 is TGTGCCAGCAGCATTGACAGGGGTATGTTTTTT. This translates into CASSIDRGMFF.

J is TRBJ1-3 and V is TRBV11-2; D remains unclear. The germline V gene encodes CDR1 SGHAT and CDR2 FQNNGV. Trimming took off 5 bases at V and 0 bases at J, with 11 bases between the two ends. CDR3 size: 15 residues. CDR3 sequence reads: CASSDRRRSGNTIYF. As DNA, the CDR3 is TGTGCCAGCAGCGACCGCCGCCGCTCTGGAAACACCATATATTTT.

This chain links TRBV7-8 with TRBJ2-7; no firm D call. CDR3 length: 12 residues. The V end was cut by 5 bases, the J end by 1 base, with 6 bases between. The V gene's germline CDR1 is SGHVS and CDR2 FQNEAQ. CDR3 bases: TGTGCCAGCAGCCCCACTTCCTACGAGCAGTACTTC. Translating gives CASSPTSYEQYF.

The CDR3 bases are TGTGCCATCCGGGAGTCGGGGGGGTTCCTTTTAAACACCGGGGAGCTGTTTTTT. Its protein is CAIRESGGFLLNTGELFF. The genes are TRBV10-3 and TRBJ2-2, with TRBD2 matching over 8 bases. The CDR3 loop spans 18 amino acids. From germline, CDR1 is ENHRY and CDR2 SYGVKD. V lost 8 bases and J lost 2; bases outside the gene matches: 16.

The V call is TRBV28, the J call TRBJ1-1; 10 bases agree with TRBD1. The CDR3 is made up of 11 amino acids. J lost 13 bases, V lost 2 bases, and 1 base had no gene match. Germline V CDR1 and CDR2: MDHEN, SYDVKM. The CDR3, as DNA: TGTGCCAGCAGTTTAGGACAGGGGGGTTTCTTT. Translated, it gives CASSLGQGGFF.

The chain is built from TRBV21-1 and TRBJ2-7; no check of the table's D call, TRBD2, against the DNA was made. TRBV21-1 is shown as a pseudogene. The CDR3 sequence is 13 residues long. The CDR3 spells CATRGGESYEQYF. Here the CDR3 DNA reads TGTGCCACCCGAGGGGGGGAGAGCTACGAGCAGTACTTC.

V gene TRBV2 combines with J gene TRBJ2-1; 10 positions agree with TRBD2. Trimming removed 6 bases from V and 5 bases from J; junction bases left unmatched: 7. CDR3 length: 15 residues. Germline V CDR1 and CDR2: SNHLY, FYNNEI. CDR3 residues: CASRAGTSDHNEQFF. The CDR3 bases are TGTGCCAGCAGGGCCGGGACTAGCGACCACAATGAGCAGTTCTTC.

This sequence joins TRBV27 and TRBJ2-2; 8 bases line up with TRBD2. With 5 bases clipped from V and 4 bases from J, the junction kept 9 bases outside the gene matches. This CDR3 has 16 amino acids. Germline CDR1 is MNHEY and CDR2 is SMNVEV (reference sequence). The DNA for the CDR3 is TGTGCCAGCAGTCCTTTCGGGGGGGACGTCACCGGGGAGCTGTTTTTT. Translating it yields CASSPFGGDVTGELFF.

The genes are TRBV6-5 and TRBJ1-2; no clear D gene. In germline, CDR1 is MNHEY, CDR2 SVGAGI. V was trimmed by 7 bases and J by 6 bases, leaving 18 bases between them. This CDR3 has 14 amino acids. The CDR3 nucleotides read TGTGCCAGCAAAACGCTGGGGAGAGAAAATGGCTACACCTTC. Protein: CASKTLGRENGYTF.